These 26 T cell receptor beta chains share one sample of origin, sequenced in a study of blood T cell repertoires in COVID-19. The protocol was immunoSEQ multiplex PCR, while the TCRdb copy is restricted to in-frame clones and leaves out a portion. The sample consists of some 200,000 clones, approximately 86% of them appearing once. The sample was peripheral blood. These TCRs come from a man aged 65 to 85 with acute or convalescent COVID-19.

The chain carries TRBV7-9 and TRBJ2-1; 15 bases map to TRBD2. Unmatched junction bases numbered 9, after V lost 8 bases and J lost 1 base. The CDR3 runs 18 residues. CDR1 and CDR2 (germline): SEHNR, FQNEAQ (reference sequence). This chain's CDR3 is CASPPGLAGGPSYNEQFF. The CDR3 coding sequence is TGTGCCAGCCCGCCGGGACTAGCGGGAGGTCCTTCCTACAATGAGCAGTTCTTC.

The CDR3 DNA sequence: TGCGCCAGCAGCGGGAGCGGGAGCGCTACCACAGATACGCAGTATTTT. This encodes CASSGSGSATTDTQYF. The chain is built from TRBV5-1 and TRBJ2-3; TRBD2 matches at 8 bases. The CDR3 totals 16 residues. The germline gives CDR1 SGHRS, CDR2 YFSETQ. V gave up 4 bases and J gave up 2 bases; unmatched junction bases: 9.

The CDR3 sequence: CASSSLAGPGDTQYF. CDR3 coding DNA: TGTGCCAGCAGCTCTCTAGCGGGGCCCGGGGATACGCAGTATTTT. The chain joins TRBV7-9 to TRBJ2-3; 9 bases align to TRBD2. V gave up 4 bases and J gave up 6 bases; unmatched junction bases: 8. This CDR3 contains 15 residues. Per germline, CDR1 SEHNR and CDR2 FQNEAQ (reference sequence).

The chain couples TRBV5-1 to TRBJ1-2; maybe TRBD1 (5 bases). The ends were cut back, 1 base at V and 6 bases at J, with 10 bases in the middle. CDR1 is SGHRS, CDR2 YFSETQ, per germline. The CDR3 spans 13 residues. DNA for the CDR3: TGCGCCAGCAGCTTGTTTGGGGGGAATGGCTACACCTTC. Encoded protein: CASSLFGGNGYTF.

The chain employs TRBV4-3 and TRBJ2-1; 13 positions match TRBD2. V was pared by 4 bases and J by 0 bases, with 6 bases of the junction left unmatched. The CDR3 is made up of 18 amino acids. Looked up from germline, CDR1 is LGHNA and CDR2 is YSLEER. The CDR3 DNA reads TGCGCCAGCAGCCCAGGGACTAGCGGGGCTTCCTCCTACAATGAGCAGTTCTTC. The encoded protein is CASSPGTSGASSYNEQFF.

This chain joins TRBV5-1 and TRBJ2-3; D unclear. Germline-derived CDR1 and CDR2 are SGHRS and YFSETQ. This CDR3 is 15 amino acids long. V shed 8 bases and J shed 2 bases, with 18 bases lying between them. Written as DNA, the CDR3 is TGCGCCAGTACCCCCTTCGCAGTCTCCACAGATACGCAGTATTTT. It yields the protein CASTPFAVSTDTQYF.

CDR3 region: CASSLGQGYTEAFF. The CDR3 DNA is TGTGCCAGTAGTTTAGGACAGGGGTACACTGAAGCTTTCTTT. This rearrangement joins TRBV19 to TRBJ1-1; TRBD1 matches 9 bases. The CDR3 covers 14 residues. After removal of 5 bases from V and 3 bases from J, the junction contained 4 bases not matched to a gene. In germline, CDR1 is LNHDA, CDR2 SQIVND (reference sequence). Variable domain in full (rest from reference TRBV19 and TRBJ1-1): DGGITQSPKYLFRKEGQNVTLSCEQNLNHDAMYWYRQDPGQGLRLIYYSQIVNDFQKGDIAEGYSVSREKKESFPLTVTSAQKNPTAFYLCASSLGQGYTEAFFGQGTRLTVV.

Only a few counts were recorded for this clone. This rearrangement joins TRBV11-3 to TRBJ1-1, with D maybe TRBD1 (5 bases). This CDR3 comprises 15 residues. Germline V gives CDR1 SGHNT, CDR2 YENEEA. Trimming left V 5 bases short and J 2 bases short, with 15 bases between. CDR3 bases: TGTGCCAGCAGCCCCGGGGGTTGGAGTAACACTGAAGCTTTCTTT. It yields the protein CASSPGGWSNTEAFF.

The V gene is TRBV6-6, the J gene TRBJ1-5; 7 bases map to TRBD1. Germline V lookup: CDR1 MNHNY, CDR2 SVGAGI (reference sequence). The CDR3 totals 14 residues. Unmatched junction bases numbered 8, after V lost 11 bases and J lost 1 base. This chain's CDR3 is CAARGDSSNQPQHF. CDR3 DNA sequence: TGTGCCGCCAGGGGGGACTCAAGCAATCAGCCCCAGCATTTT.

The V call is TRBV5-1, the J call TRBJ2-5, with 11 bases that match TRBD1. This CDR3 has 16 amino acids. Germline-derived CDR1 and CDR2 are SGHRS and YFSETQ. Trimming at V came to 4 bases and at J to 4 bases, leaving 9 bases not matched to a gene. In DNA form, the CDR3 reads TGCGCCAGCAGCAGATGGGACAGGGGGATACCAGAGACCCAGTACTTC. The encoded protein is CASSRWDRGIPETQYF.

This sequence joins TRBV20-1 and TRBJ1-5, with TRBD1 matching 9 bases. The CDR3 loop spans 13 amino acids. From germline, CDR1 is DFQATT and CDR2 SNEGSKA (reference sequence). V was clipped by 3 bases and J by 7 bases; unmatched bases: 4. The CDR3: CSASWDRDQPQHF. Here the CDR3 DNA reads TGCAGTGCTAGTTGGGACAGGGACCAGCCCCAGCATTTT.

This clone was counted a few times. This chain links TRBV3-1 (or the pseudogene TRBV3-2) with TRBJ1-4; TRBD1 might be the D (5 bases). The germline gives CDR1 LGHDT, CDR2 YNNKEL (reference sequence). V was pared by 4 bases and J by 1 base, with 19 bases between. This CDR3 region has 18 residues. CDR3 sequence reads: CASSLNHLQGLTNEKLFF. CDR3 DNA: TGTGCCAGCAGCCTAAACCACCTCCAGGGATTAACTAATGAAAAACTGTTTTTT.

The J gene is TRBJ2-7, the V gene TRBV28, with no clear D. There are 12 residues in the CDR3. Per germline, CDR1 MDHEN and CDR2 SYDVKM. V lost 4 bases and J lost 0, with 4 bases in between. CDR3 amino acids: CASSSSSYEQYF. The CDR3 coding sequence is TGTGCCAGCAGTTCGAGCTCCTACGAGCAGTACTTC.

The genes are TRBV27 and TRBJ1-2, with 9 bases fitting TRBD1. The ends lost 7 bases at V and 2 bases at J; junction bases unmatched: 8. This CDR3 has 15 amino acids. CDR1 is MNHEY, CDR2 SMNVEV, per germline (reference sequence). The DNA of the CDR3 is TGTGCCAGCACCCCCCTAGGACAGGGGAACTATGGCTACACCTTC. This encodes CASTPLGQGNYGYTF.

This clone has just a few counts. The CDR3: CASGTDRGRTEAFF. The CDR3 bases are TGTGCTAGTGGTACGGACAGGGGGCGGACTGAAGCTTTCTTT. The V call is TRBV12-5, the J call TRBJ1-1; 11 bases map to TRBD1. The CDR3 covers 14 residues. Trimming took 5 bases from V and 5 from J; bases not matched to a gene: 4. Germline CDR1 LGHNT, CDR2 FRNRAP.

The rearrangement joins TRBV15 to TRBJ1-5; D remains ambiguous. V was pared by 5 bases and J by 10 bases, with 15 bases between. The V gene's germline CDR1 is LNHNV and CDR2 YYDKDF (reference sequence). The CDR3 length is 13 residues. CDR3 sequence reads: CATSSPGFSPQHF. The CDR3 DNA sequence: TGTGCCACCAGCTCGCCGGGGTTCAGCCCCCAGCATTTT.

The V gene is TRBV28, the J gene TRBJ1-3; 7 bases are shared with TRBD1. J gave up 2 bases and V 7 bases, and 8 bases lay outside the gene matches. Germline V gene lookup returns CDR1 MDHEN and CDR2 SYDVKM. This CDR3 is built from 15 residues. This chain's CDR3 is CASKRTGHTGNTIYF. CDR3 nucleotides: TGTGCCAGCAAAAGGACAGGACATACTGGAAACACCATATATTTT.

For the CDR3, the DNA is TGTGCCAGCAGTAAAACTAAGGACGGGAATGGTTTCTTT. It translates to CASSKTKDGNGFF. This chain uses TRBV7-2 with TRBJ1-1; D call uncertain. Germline V gives CDR1 SGHTA, CDR2 FQGNSA. CDR3 size: 13 residues. V was shortened by 6 bases and J by 13 bases, with 21 bases between the two germline ends.

V and J are TRBV7-9 and TRBJ1-5, with a possible D match to TRBD1 (5 bases). The V gene's germline CDR1 is SEHNR and CDR2 FQNEAQ (reference sequence). This CDR3 spans 14 amino acids. Trimming cost V 5 bases and J 7 bases, with 15 bases left between them. In DNA form, the CDR3 reads TGTGCCAGCAGCCCTACGGGGGTCTCCCAGCCCCAGCATTTT. It specifies CASSPTGVSQPQHF.

The rearrangement uses TRBV7-6 and TRBJ2-7, with 8 bases matching TRBD2. CDR1 and CDR2 (germline): SGHVS, FNYEAQ. This CDR3 comprises 14 residues. V shed 5 bases and J 3 bases; nucleotides not matched to a gene: 6. CDR3 sequence: CASSPRTSLYEQYF. In DNA, the CDR3 is TGTGCCAGCAGCCCCAGGACTAGCCTCTACGAGCAGTACTTC. Full variable domain (outside the CDR3, taken from reference TRBV7-6 and TRBJ2-7): GAGVSQSPRYKVTKRGQDVALRCDPISGHVSLYWYRQALGQGPEFLTYFNYEAQQDKSGLPNDRFSAERPEGSISTLTIQRTEQRDSAMYRCASSPRTSLYEQYFGPGTRLTVT.

This clone was detected once. This specimen includes other DNA sequences encoding the same CDR3. CDR3 in amino acids: CASSSRGTDTQYF. In DNA form, the CDR3 reads TGTGCCAGCAGTTCCCGGGGCACAGATACGCAGTATTTT. V gene TRBV28 combines with J gene TRBJ2-3; no reliable D call. V lost 4 bases to trimming and J lost 1 base, with 6 bases between them. CDR3 size: 13 residues. Per the germline V gene, CDR1 is MDHEN and CDR2 is SYDVKM.

The chain is built from TRBV7-8 and TRBJ1-2, with D possibly being TRBD1 (5 bases). This CDR3 spans 14 amino acids. V was cut by 6 bases and J by 0 bases, with 11 bases left in between. Germline V gene lookup returns CDR1 SGHVS and CDR2 FQNEAQ. In DNA form, the CDR3 reads TGTGCCAGCAGTCCTGACAGATCTAACTATGGCTACACCTTC. It encodes CASSPDRSNYGYTF.

This chain uses TRBV9 with TRBJ2-6, with 7 bases identical to TRBD2. Trimming cost V 0 bases and J 3 bases; bases outside gene matches: 3. This CDR3 has 16 residues. Germline CDR1 SGDLS, CDR2 YYNGEE. In DNA form, the CDR3 reads TGTGCCAGCAGCGTAGCCCCGGGAGGTGGGGCCAACGTCCTGACTTTC. It yields the protein CASSVAPGGGANVLTF.

V and J are TRBV5-5 and TRBJ2-1; D possibly corresponds to TRBD2 (6 bases). This CDR3 region has 12 residues. The V gene lost 4 bases and the J gene lost 9 bases, with 11 bases spanning the gap. In germline, CDR1 is SGHKS, CDR2 YYEKEE (reference sequence). The chain's CDR3 is CASSKSGGEQFF. CDR3 nucleotide sequence: TGTGCCAGCAGCAAATCCGGGGGTGAGCAGTTCTTC.

V usage is TRBV28 and J usage is TRBJ2-7; TRBD1 aligns across 9 bases. CDR3 length: 16 residues. J gave up 4 bases and V 4 bases, and 11 bases lay outside the gene matches. CDR1 MDHEN and CDR2 SYDVKM come from the germline V gene. CDR3 DNA sequence: TGTGCCAGCAGTTCCCCGCGTCAGACAGGGGGTTACGAGCAGTACTTC. It encodes CASSSPRQTGGYEQYF.

The CDR3 region has the DNA TGTGCCAGCAACCGGGAGGGGGTCTACAATGAGCAGTTCTTC. Translation: CASNREGVYNEQFF. The V gene is TRBV2, the J gene TRBJ2-1; 8 bases map to TRBD2. The CDR3 consists of 14 residues. The junction had 5 bases not matched to a gene; V was cut back by 7 bases and J by 3 bases. Germline V gene data show CDR1 as SNHLY and CDR2 as FYNNEI.